This T cell receptor beta chain is from a study of cytomegalovirus exposure and HLA in healthy donors. Study-level points and caveats: A link between a missense DCLRE1C variant and TCR beta V- and J-gene trimming emerged from a later analysis. When a later analysis was performed, an Asian-associated ancestry cluster reportedly had fewer N-insertions than the approximately 690-donor mean.

The PCR employed 60 Vbeta primers together with 13 Jbeta primers. Sequenced by immunoSEQ multiplex PCR; TCRdb stores in-frame clones only, minus some. The table shows some 200,000 clones, with more than 85% occurring only once. The CDR3 length is 14 residues. Germline lookup yields CDR1 GTSNPN and CDR2 SVGIG (reference sequence). As concerns this clone: Its antigen is currently unknown.

The gene calls are TRBV30 and TRBJ2-5; 10 bases align to TRBD2. The J call is in doubt because the DNA end fits TRBJ2-7 better. This clonotype was sampled from a girl under three years old in good health and CMV-seronegative. The specimen was PBMCs. CDR3 residues: CACQKRGGRVEQYF. CDR3 bases: TGTGCCTGCCAGAAGCGGGGGGGCCGGGTCGAGCAGTACTTC.